This T cell receptor beta chain was captured by sequencing in a study of cytomegalovirus exposure and HLA in healthy donors. Whole-study findings and limits: Roughly uniform sequencing depth across donors was assumed, possibly incorrectly. In a later analysis, TCR beta V- and J-gene trimming was associated with a missense DCLRE1C variant. Earlier analysis found most TCR beta V segments productive about 87% or about 30% of the time. Immune exposure information available was restricted to CMV serostatus.

There are 12 residues in the CDR3. CDR1 is KGHSH, CDR2 LQKENI, per germline. Between the trimmed V and J ends, which lost 2 bases and 4 bases, there was a span of 6 bases. A word on this clone: Its antigen is undetermined.

A multiplex PCR was run with 60 Vbeta primers and 13 Jbeta primers. Clones were read by immunoSEQ multiplex PCR, and TCRdb kept only the in-frame ones, dropping some. Of 150,000 to 200,000 clones listed, roughly 77% are singletons. Sequencing used PBMCs. The gene calls are TRBV18 and TRBJ2-7; D is uncertain. This TCR came from a man aged 35 to 55 in good health and CMV-seropositive. The CDR3 protein is CASSPGIYEQYF. The CDR3 nucleotides read TGTGCCAGCTCACCAGGCATTTACGAGCAGTACTTC.